What follows are 17 T cell receptor beta chains derived from one specimen sequenced in a study of T-cell reconstitution after alpha-beta-depleted transplantation in children. The library targeted TCRbeta and was prepared with unique molecular identifiers. Each CDR3 protein is one row after TCRdb ran MiXCR on the PCR reads. The sample yields about 210,000 distinct CDR3 sequences, approximately 19% seen once. The specimen was PBMCs, mostly from graft donor cells, collected 360 days after TCRalphabeta/CD19-depleted stem cell transplant. These TCRs come from a male patient between 2 and 15 years old who had a stem cell transplant for acute lymphoblastic leukemia, so the T cells may come from the graft donor.

The table lists this clonotype with many counts. V and J are TRBV12-3 or TRBV12-4 and TRBJ2-5; D is unresolved. Trimming pared 0 bases from V and 9 bases from J, leaving 14 bases between. CDR3 length: 14 amino acids. The CDR3 DNA reads TGTGCCAGCAGTTTAGCGCGGCAATCGGTGGCCCAGTACTTC. Translated, it gives CASSLARQSVAQYF.

Only a few counts were recorded for this clonotype. This sequence joins TRBV20-1 and TRBJ2-1, with TRBD2 matching 8 bases. With 1 base clipped from V and 4 bases from J, the junction kept 6 bases outside the gene matches. Germline-derived CDR1 and CDR2 are DFQATT and SNEGSKA (reference sequence). This CDR3 has 15 residues. The DNA of the CDR3 is TGCAGTGCTAGAGGATTCGCGGGGGGATACAATGAGCAGTTCTTC. Translation: CSARGFAGGYNEQFF.

This clonotype was seen more than once but under ten times. V and J are TRBV12-3 or TRBV12-4 and TRBJ2-7; TRBD2 matches 7 bases. V trimming: 5 bases; J trimming: 6 bases; junction bases outside the gene matches: 10. This CDR3 region has 14 residues. Here the CDR3 DNA reads TGTGCCAGCAGTCCACTCCTGGGGAGGGGCGAGCAGTACTTC. Its protein is CASSPLLGRGEQYF.

The V call is TRBV18, the J call TRBJ2-2, with D possibly matching TRBD2 (5 bases). Germline CDR1 and CDR2: KGHSH and LQKENI. V was pared by 2 bases and J by 6 bases, with 13 bases between. The CDR3 is made up of 15 amino acids. CDR3 coding DNA: TGTGCCAGCTCACCATTCGGACCCGGGGCCGGGGAGCTGTTTTTT. It is translated as CASSPFGPGAGELFF.

The sample holds a few counts of this clonotype. V gene TRBV5-6 combines with J gene TRBJ2-5; tentatively, D is TRBD1 (5 bases). V was cut by 5 bases and J by 2 bases, with 13 bases left in between. The CDR3 length is 14 residues. Looked up from germline, CDR1 is SGHDT and CDR2 is YYEEEE. The CDR3 DNA reads as TGTGCCAGCAGACAACGGACAAGACAAGAGACCCAGTACTTC. Its protein is CASRQRTRQETQYF.

The chain carries TRBV6-1 and TRBJ2-3, with 7 bases fitting TRBD1. This CDR3 has 16 amino acids. V trimming: 6 bases; J trimming: 2 bases; junction bases outside the gene matches: 11. Germline CDR1 reads MNHNS; CDR2 reads SASEGT. The CDR3 here is CASRKGARLYTDTQYF. CDR3 coding DNA: TGTGCCAGCAGGAAGGGGGCGAGACTCTACACAGATACGCAGTATTTT.

This clonotype has just a few counts. This chain uses TRBV27 with TRBJ1-2, with D possibly being TRBD1 (6 bases). V dropped 6 bases and J dropped 8 bases, with 16 bases sitting between them. The CDR3 runs to 13 residues. CDR1 and CDR2 (germline): MNHEY, SMNVEV (reference sequence). CDR3 amino acids: CASSRGGAEGYTF. The CDR3 coding sequence is TGTGCCAGCAGCCGAGGGGGGGCGGAGGGCTACACCTTC.

This clonotype has just a few counts. CDR3 nucleotides: TGTGCCAGCAGTGTACAGGGGGATGCAGATACGCAGTATTTT. Translating gives CASSVQGDADTQYF. The rearrangement joins TRBV6-1 to TRBJ2-3, with 8 nucleotides matching TRBD1. With 4 bases clipped from V and 4 bases from J, the junction kept 4 bases outside the gene matches. The CDR3 has 14 amino acids. The germline gives CDR1 MNHNS, CDR2 SASEGT.

This clonotype was seen a few times. This chain connects TRBV2 to TRBJ1-1, with 7 bases aligning to TRBD1. Unmatched junction bases numbered 9, after V lost 6 bases and J lost 11 bases. The CDR3 spans 12 residues. Germline CDR1 is SNHLY and CDR2 is FYNNEI. The CDR3 sequence: CASSPGTGEAFF. The CDR3 DNA follows: TGTGCCAGCAGCCCGGGAACAGGGGAGGCTTTCTTT.

This clonotype has only a few counts. The genes are TRBV7-7 and TRBJ2-2; TRBD2 aligns across 8 bases. The V gene end was trimmed by 2 bases and the J gene end by 6 bases; junction bases not matched to a gene: 5. Per the germline V gene, CDR1 is SSHAT and CDR2 is FNYEAQ (reference sequence). The CDR3 loop spans 15 amino acids. Here the CDR3 reads CASSLSPRGAGELFF. CDR3 in DNA: TGTGCCAGCAGCTTATCCCCGCGGGGGGCCGGGGAGCTGTTTTTT.

The rearrangement uses TRBV9 and TRBJ2-1; TRBD2 matches 8 bases. The CDR3 sequence is 16 residues long. The V gene end was trimmed by 0 bases and the J gene end by 6 bases; junction bases not matched to a gene: 8. The germline V gene encodes CDR1 SGDLS and CDR2 YYNGEE. CDR3 DNA: TGTGCCAGCAGCGTAGATGGCGGGAGGACGGGCAATGAGCAGTTCTTC. Amino acids: CASSVDGGRTGNEQFF.

Many counts were recorded for this clonotype. The chain uses TRBV7-2 and TRBJ2-3; D is undetermined. Trimming shortened V by 6 bases and J by 3 bases, and 13 bases separated the two germline ends. The germline V gene has CDR1 SGHTA and CDR2 FQGNSA. This CDR3 has 14 residues. The CDR3 bases are TGTGCCAGCAGAACAGCCGGTAAAACAGATACGCAGTATTTT. Translation: CASRTAGKTDTQYF.

This clonotype has more than one count but fewer than ten. V and J are TRBV5-1 and TRBJ2-1; D may match TRBD1 or TRBD2 (5 bases each). Looked up from germline, CDR1 is SGHRS and CDR2 is YFSETQ. Between the trimmed V and J ends, which lost 3 bases and 7 bases, there was a span of 14 bases. This CDR3 is 14 amino acids long. The CDR3 sequence is CASSSGWGPNEQFF. CDR3 DNA sequence: TGCGCCAGCAGCTCGGGGTGGGGACCGAATGAGCAGTTCTTC.

This clonotype was counted only a few times. The rearrangement joins TRBV29-1 to TRBJ2-1; the D is unclear. The CDR3 totals 13 residues. The V gene's germline CDR1 is SQVTM and CDR2 ANQGSEA. The V end was cut by 2 bases, the J end by 7 bases, with 12 bases between. CDR3 protein: CSVEIQLQNEQFF. The CDR3 nucleotides are TGCAGCGTTGAAATCCAGTTGCAGAATGAGCAGTTCTTC.

The chain employs TRBV5-1 and TRBJ1-4; D ambiguous. CDR3 length: 13 amino acids. Germline assignment: CDR1 SGHRS and CDR2 YFSETQ. Trimming removed 5 bases at V and 7 bases at J, with 12 bases between. CDR3 nucleotides: TGCGCCAGCAGACCTAGACCGGGTGAAAAACTGTTTTTT. Translating it yields CASRPRPGEKLFF.

The sample holds a few counts of this clonotype. The chain has TRBV7-8 and TRBJ1-6; a weak D match, TRBD1 (6 bases). V shed 0 bases and J shed 9 bases, with 18 bases lying between them. The CDR3 totals 17 residues. Looked up from germline, CDR1 is SGHVS and CDR2 is FQNEAQ. CDR3 region: CASSLAFRNREFSPLHF. The CDR3 nucleotides are TGTGCCAGCAGCTTAGCGTTCAGGAACAGGGAGTTTTCACCCCTCCACTTT.

This clonotype was observed a handful of times. The chain recombines TRBV11-2 with TRBJ2-1; unclear D gene. CDR3 length equals 19 residues. Deletions cut 8 bases from V and 0 bases from J, with 26 bases between. Germline V gene sequence: CDR1 SGHAT, CDR2 FQNNGV. CDR3 amino acids: CASGSIWGADQSSYNEQFF. The DNA of the CDR3 is TGTGCCAGCGGCTCTATTTGGGGTGCGGATCAAAGCTCCTACAATGAGCAGTTCTTC.